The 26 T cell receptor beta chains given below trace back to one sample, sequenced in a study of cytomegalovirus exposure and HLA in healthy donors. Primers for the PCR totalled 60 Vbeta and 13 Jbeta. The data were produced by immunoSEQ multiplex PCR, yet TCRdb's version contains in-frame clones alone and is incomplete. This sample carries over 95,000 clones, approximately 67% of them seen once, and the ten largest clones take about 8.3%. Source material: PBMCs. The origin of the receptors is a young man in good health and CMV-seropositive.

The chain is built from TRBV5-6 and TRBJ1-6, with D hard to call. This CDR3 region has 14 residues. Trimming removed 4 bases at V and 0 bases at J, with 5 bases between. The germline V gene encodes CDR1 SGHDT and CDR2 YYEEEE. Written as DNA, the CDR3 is TGTGCCAGCAGCCTTTCCTCCTATAATTCACCCCTCCACTTT. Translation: CASSLSSYNSPLHF.

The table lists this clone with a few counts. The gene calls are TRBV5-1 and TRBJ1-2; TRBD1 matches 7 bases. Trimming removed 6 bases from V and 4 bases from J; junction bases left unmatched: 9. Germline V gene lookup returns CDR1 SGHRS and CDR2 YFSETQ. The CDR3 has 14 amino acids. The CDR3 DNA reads TGCGCCAGCAAACTTAGACAGGGCGGCTATGGCTACACCTTC. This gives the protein CASKLRQGGYGYTF.

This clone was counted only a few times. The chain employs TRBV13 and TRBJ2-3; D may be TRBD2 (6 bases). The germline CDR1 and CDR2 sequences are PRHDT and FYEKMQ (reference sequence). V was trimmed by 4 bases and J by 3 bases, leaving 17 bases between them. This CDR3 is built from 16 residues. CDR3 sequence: CASSSRTNRGTDTQYF. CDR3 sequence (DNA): TGTGCCAGCAGCTCCCGGACTAACCGGGGAACAGATACGCAGTATTTT.

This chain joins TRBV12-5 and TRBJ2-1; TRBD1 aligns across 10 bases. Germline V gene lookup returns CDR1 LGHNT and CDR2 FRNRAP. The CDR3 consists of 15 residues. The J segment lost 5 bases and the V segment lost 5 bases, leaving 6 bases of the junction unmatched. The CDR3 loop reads CASGRGQGVNNEQFF. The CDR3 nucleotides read TGTGCTAGTGGTCGCGGACAGGGGGTAAACAATGAGCAGTTCTTC. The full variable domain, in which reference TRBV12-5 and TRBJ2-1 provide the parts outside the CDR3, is DARVTQTPRHKVTEMGQEVTMRCQPILGHNTVFWYRQTMMQGLELLAYFRNRAPLDDSGMPKDRFSAEMPDATLATLKIQPSEPRDSAVYFCASGRGQGVNNEQFFGPGTRLTVL.

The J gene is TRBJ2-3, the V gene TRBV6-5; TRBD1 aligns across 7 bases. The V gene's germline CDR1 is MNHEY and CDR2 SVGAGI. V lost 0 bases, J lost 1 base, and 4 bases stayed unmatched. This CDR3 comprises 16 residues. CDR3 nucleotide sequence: TGTGCCAGCAGTTACTCGACAGGGAGTCGCACAGATACGCAGTATTTT. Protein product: CASSYSTGSRTDTQYF.

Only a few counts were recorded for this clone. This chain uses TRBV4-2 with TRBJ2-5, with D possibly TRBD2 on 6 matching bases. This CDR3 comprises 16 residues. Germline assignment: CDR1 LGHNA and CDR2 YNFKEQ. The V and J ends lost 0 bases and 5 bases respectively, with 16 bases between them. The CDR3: CASSQDHRGITETQYF. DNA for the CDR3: TGTGCCAGCAGCCAAGATCATCGGGGGATTACGGAGACCCAGTACTTC.

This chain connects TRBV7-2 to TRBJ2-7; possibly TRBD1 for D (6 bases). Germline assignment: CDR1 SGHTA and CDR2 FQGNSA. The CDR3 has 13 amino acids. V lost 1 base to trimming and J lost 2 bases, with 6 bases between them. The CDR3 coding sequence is TGTGCCAGCAGCTTAGGGGGGCCCTACGAGCAGTACTTC. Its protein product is CASSLGGPYEQYF.

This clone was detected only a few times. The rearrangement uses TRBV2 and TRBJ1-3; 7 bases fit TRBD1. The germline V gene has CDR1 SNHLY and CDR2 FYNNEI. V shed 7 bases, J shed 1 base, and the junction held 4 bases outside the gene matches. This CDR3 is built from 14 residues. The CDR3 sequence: CASTLTGSGNTIYF. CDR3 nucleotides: TGTGCCAGCACGTTGACAGGGTCTGGAAACACCATATATTTT.

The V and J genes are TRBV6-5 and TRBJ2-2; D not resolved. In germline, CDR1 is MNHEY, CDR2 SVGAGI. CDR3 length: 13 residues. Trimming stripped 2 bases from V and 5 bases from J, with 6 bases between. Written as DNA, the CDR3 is TGTGCCAGCAGTTACGGGCAAACCGGGGAGCTGTTTTTT. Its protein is CASSYGQTGELFF.

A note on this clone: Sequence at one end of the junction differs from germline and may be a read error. The CDR3 DNA reads as TGTGCCACCAGCCGCGGGACCGTTGGAAGCACCATATATTTT. Translation gives CATSRGTVGSTIYF. V is TRBV15 and J is TRBJ1-3; the D gene is possibly TRBD1 (5 bases). CDR3 size: 14 residues. Germline CDR1 is LNHNV and CDR2 is YYDKDF (reference sequence). Supplemented by reference TRBV15 and TRBJ1-3, the full variable domain reads DAMVIQNPRYQVTQFGKPVTLSCSQTLNHNVMYWYQQKSSQAPKLLFHYYDKDFNNEADTPDNFQSRRPNTSFCFLDIRSPGLGDTAMYLCATSRGTVGSTIYFGEGSWLTVV.

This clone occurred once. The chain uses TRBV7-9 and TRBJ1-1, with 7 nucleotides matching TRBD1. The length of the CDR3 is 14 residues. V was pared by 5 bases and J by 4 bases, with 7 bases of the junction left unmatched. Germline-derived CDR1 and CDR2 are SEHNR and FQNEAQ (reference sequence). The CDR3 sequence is CASSHDRVRTEAFF. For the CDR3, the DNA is TGTGCCAGCAGCCACGACAGGGTTCGCACTGAAGCTTTCTTT.

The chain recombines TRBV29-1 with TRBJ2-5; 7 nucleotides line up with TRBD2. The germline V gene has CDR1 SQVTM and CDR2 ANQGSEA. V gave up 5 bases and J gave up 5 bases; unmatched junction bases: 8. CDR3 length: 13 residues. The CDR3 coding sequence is TGCAGCGTTTCGGGACTATTCGGGGAGACCCAGTACTTC. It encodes CSVSGLFGETQYF.

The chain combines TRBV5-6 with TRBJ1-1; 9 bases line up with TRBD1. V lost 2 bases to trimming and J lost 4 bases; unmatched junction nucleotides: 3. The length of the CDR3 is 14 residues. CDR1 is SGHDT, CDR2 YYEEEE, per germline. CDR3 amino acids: CASSFGQGTTEAFF. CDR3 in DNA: TGTGCCAGCAGCTTCGGACAGGGGACCACTGAAGCTTTCTTT.

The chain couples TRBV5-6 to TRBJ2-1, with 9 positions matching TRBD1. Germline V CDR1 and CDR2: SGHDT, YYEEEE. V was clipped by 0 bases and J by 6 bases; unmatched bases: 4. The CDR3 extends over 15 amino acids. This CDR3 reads CASSLAGQGANEQFF. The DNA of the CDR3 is TGTGCCAGCAGCTTGGCGGGACAGGGCGCCAATGAGCAGTTCTTC.

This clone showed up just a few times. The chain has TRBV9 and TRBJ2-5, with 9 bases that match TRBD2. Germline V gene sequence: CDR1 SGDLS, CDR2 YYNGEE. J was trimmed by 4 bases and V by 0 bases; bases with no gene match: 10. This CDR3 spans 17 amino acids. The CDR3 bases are TGTGCCAGCAGCGTAGCCGCCCCGACTAGCGGATTAGAGACCCAGTACTTC. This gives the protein CASSVAAPTSGLETQYF.

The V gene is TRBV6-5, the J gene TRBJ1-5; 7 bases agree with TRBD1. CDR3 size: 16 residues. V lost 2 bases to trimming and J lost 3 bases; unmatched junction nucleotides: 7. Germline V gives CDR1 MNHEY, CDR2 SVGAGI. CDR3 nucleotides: TGTGCCAGCAGTTACCTCAGGGGGGTCTCCAATCAGCCCCAGCATTTT. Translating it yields CASSYLRGVSNQPQHF.

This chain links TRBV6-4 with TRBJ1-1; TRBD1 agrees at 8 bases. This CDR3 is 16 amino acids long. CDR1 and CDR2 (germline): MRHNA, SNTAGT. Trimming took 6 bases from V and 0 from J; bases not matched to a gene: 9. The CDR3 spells CASRRAGTGVNTEAFF. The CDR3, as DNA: TGTGCCAGCAGGAGGGCCGGGACAGGAGTGAACACTGAAGCTTTCTTT.

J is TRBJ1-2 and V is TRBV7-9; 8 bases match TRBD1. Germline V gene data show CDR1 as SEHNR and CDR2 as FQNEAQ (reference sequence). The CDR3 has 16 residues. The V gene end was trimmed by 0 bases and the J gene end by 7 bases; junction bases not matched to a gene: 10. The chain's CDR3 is CASSLASGQEAGGYTF. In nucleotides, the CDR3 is TGTGCCAGCAGCTTAGCATCGGGACAGGAGGCGGGTGGCTACACCTTC.

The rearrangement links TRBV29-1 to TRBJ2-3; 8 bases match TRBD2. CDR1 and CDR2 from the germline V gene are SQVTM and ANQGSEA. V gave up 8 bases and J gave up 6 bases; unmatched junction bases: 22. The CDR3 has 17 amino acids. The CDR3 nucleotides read TGCAGCCCCGGGAGCGGGGGCCCCCCTCTTTTTCCCGATACGCAGTATTTT. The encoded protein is CSPGSGGPPLFPDTQYF.

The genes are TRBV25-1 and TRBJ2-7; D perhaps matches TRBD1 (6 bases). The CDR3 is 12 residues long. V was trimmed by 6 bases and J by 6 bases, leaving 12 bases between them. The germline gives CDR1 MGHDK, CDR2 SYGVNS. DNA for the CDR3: TGTGCCAGCAGGCAGGGGCTGGGCGAGCAGTACTTC. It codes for CASRQGLGEQYF.

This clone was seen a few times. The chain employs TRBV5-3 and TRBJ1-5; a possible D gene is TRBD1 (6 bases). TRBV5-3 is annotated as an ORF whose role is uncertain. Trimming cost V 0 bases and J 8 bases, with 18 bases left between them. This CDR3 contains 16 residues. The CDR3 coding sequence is TGTGCCAGAAGCTTGGCTGGTAACAGGGTGGCGGAGCCCCAGCATTTT. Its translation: CARSLAGNRVAEPQHF.

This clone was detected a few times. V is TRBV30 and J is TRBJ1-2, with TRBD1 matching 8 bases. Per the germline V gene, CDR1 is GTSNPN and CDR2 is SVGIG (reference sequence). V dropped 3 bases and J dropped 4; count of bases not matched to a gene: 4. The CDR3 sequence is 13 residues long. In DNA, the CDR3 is TGTGCCTGGAGAGGACAGGGCGTCTATGGCTACACCTTC. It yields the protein CAWRGQGVYGYTF.

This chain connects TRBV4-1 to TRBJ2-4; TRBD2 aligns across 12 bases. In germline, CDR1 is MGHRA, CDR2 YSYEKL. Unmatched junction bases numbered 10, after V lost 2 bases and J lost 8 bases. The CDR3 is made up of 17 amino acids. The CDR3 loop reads CASSQSASGGAWDIQYF. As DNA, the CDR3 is TGCGCCAGCAGCCAATCAGCTAGCGGGGGGGCCTGGGACATTCAGTACTTC.

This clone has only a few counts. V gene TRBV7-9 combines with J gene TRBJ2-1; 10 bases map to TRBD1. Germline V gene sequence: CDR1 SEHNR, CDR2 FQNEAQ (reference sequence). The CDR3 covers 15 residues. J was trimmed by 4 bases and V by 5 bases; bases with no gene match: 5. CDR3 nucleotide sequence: TGTGCCAGCAGCAGGGACAGGGGCGGGTACAATGAGCAGTTCTTC. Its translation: CASSRDRGGYNEQFF.

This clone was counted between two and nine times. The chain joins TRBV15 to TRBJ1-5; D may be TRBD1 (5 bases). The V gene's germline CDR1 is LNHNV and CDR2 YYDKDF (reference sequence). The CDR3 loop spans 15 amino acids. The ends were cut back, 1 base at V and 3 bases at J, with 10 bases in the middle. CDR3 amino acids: CATSRGSGPNQPQHF. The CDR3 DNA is TGTGCCACCAGCAGAGGTTCAGGGCCCAATCAGCCCCAGCATTTT.

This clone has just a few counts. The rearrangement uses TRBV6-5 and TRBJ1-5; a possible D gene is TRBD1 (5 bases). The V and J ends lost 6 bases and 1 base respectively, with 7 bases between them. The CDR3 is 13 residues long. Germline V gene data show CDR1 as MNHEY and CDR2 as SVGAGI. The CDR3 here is CASSRQSNQPQHF. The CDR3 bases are TGTGCCAGCAGCCGACAGAGCAATCAGCCCCAGCATTTT.